Presented here are 25 T cell receptor beta chains from one specimen sequenced in a study of cytomegalovirus exposure and HLA in healthy donors. Data came from immunoSEQ multiplex PCR; TCRdb stores just in-frame clones and leaves some out. The sample holds fewer than 70,000 clones, 90% to 95% seen once. What was sequenced was PBMCs. The receptors stem from a woman between 18 and 29 years old in good health and CMV-seropositive.

J is TRBJ2-2 and V is TRBV27, with 7 positions matching TRBD1. V trimming: 2 bases; J trimming: 6 bases; junction bases outside the gene matches: 9. The CDR3 has 16 amino acids. CDR1 and CDR2 from the germline V gene are MNHEY and SMNVEV (reference sequence). CDR3: CASSLTPTGPPGELFF. As DNA, the CDR3 is TGTGCCAGCAGTTTAACCCCGACAGGGCCCCCCGGGGAGCTGTTTTTT.

This chain joins TRBV6-5 and TRBJ2-1; D is ambiguous. Trimming left V 4 bases short and J 1 base short, with 5 bases between. CDR3 size: 13 residues. The germline gives CDR1 MNHEY, CDR2 SVGAGI. In DNA, the CDR3 is TGTGCCAGCAGTTCCTTTTCCTACAATGAGCAGTTCTTC. Its translation is CASSSFSYNEQFF.

This clone has a single count. The chain joins TRBV27 to TRBJ2-1, with 8 nucleotides matching TRBD2. The CDR3 is 11 amino acids. CDR1 is MNHEY, CDR2 SMNVEV, per germline (reference sequence). The J segment lost 13 bases and the V segment lost 7 bases, leaving 6 bases of the junction unmatched. Here the CDR3 reads CASKLRTSQFF. The CDR3 coding sequence is TGTGCCAGCAAACTACGGACTAGCCAGTTCTTC.

The genes are TRBV5-6 and TRBJ1-6; the D gene is possibly TRBD1 (5 bases). CDR1 is SGHDT and CDR2 is YYEEEE in the germline V gene. CDR3 length equals 12 residues. Trimming shortened V by 3 bases and J by 8 bases, and 6 bases separated the two germline ends. The CDR3 sequence is CASSSRDSPLHF. The CDR3 bases are TGTGCCAGCAGCTCCAGGGATTCACCCCTCCACTTT.

The gene calls are TRBV7-2 and TRBJ1-6; 7 positions agree with TRBD1. CDR1 and CDR2 (germline): SGHTA, FQGNSA. The CDR3 covers 14 residues. J lost 7 bases, V lost 8 bases, and 8 bases had no gene match. As DNA, the CDR3 is TGTGCCAGCTCAGTTGAGGGGGCGAATTCACCCCTCCACTTT. Encoded protein: CASSVEGANSPLHF.

This sequence joins TRBV28 and TRBJ1-5; D perhaps matches TRBD1 (5 bases). Trimming removed 8 bases from V and 0 bases from J, with 17 bases in between. The CDR3 covers 16 residues. Per germline, CDR1 MDHEN and CDR2 SYDVKM. The CDR3 is CASSSPGVPSNQPQHF. The CDR3 coding sequence is TGTGCCAGCTCCTCCCCGGGGGTTCCTAGCAATCAGCCCCAGCATTTT. Drawing the rest from reference TRBV28 and TRBJ1-5, the complete variable domain is DVKVTQSSRYLVKRTGEKVFLECVQDMDHENMFWYRQDPGLGLRLIYFSYDVKMKEKGDIPEGYSVSREKKERFSLILESASTNQTSMYLCASSSPGVPSNQPQHFGDGTRLSIL.

J is TRBJ2-3 and V is TRBV7-9; D possibly corresponds to TRBD2 (7 bases). Germline assignment: CDR1 SEHNR and CDR2 FQNEAQ (reference sequence). The CDR3 contains 16 residues. V was pared by 1 base and J by 1 base, with 12 bases between. In DNA, the CDR3 is TGTGCCAGCAGCTTAGAACGGGGGGCCGGCACAGATACGCAGTATTTT. It is translated as CASSLERGAGTDTQYF.

The chain couples TRBV6-6 to TRBJ2-7, with 7 positions matching TRBD1. This CDR3 spans 12 amino acids. Per the germline V gene, CDR1 is MNHNY and CDR2 is SVGAGI (reference sequence). Unmatched junction bases numbered 3, after V lost 5 bases and J lost 5 bases. The chain's CDR3 is CASSIQGNEQYF. The CDR3 coding sequence is TGTGCCAGCAGTATACAGGGGAACGAGCAGTACTTC.

The chain links TRBV5-8 to TRBJ2-3, with TRBD2 identical over 15 bases. J lost 3 bases, V lost 4 bases, and 3 bases had no gene match. The CDR3 covers 16 residues. The germline V gene encodes CDR1 SGHTS and CDR2 YDEGEE. The CDR3 region has the DNA TGTGCCAGCAGCCAGGGACTAGCGGGGGGAACAGATACGCAGTATTTT. Translation: CASSQGLAGGTDTQYF.

V is TRBV5-8 and J is TRBJ2-7; D is unresolved. Per the germline V gene, CDR1 is SGHTS and CDR2 is YDEGEE. Trimming stripped 0 bases from V and 4 bases from J, with 5 bases between. This CDR3 is 12 amino acids long. Here the CDR3 reads CASSLDLYEQYF. The CDR3 bases are TGTGCCAGCAGCTTGGATCTGTACGAGCAGTACTTC.

The rearrangement uses TRBV10-3 and TRBJ1-1; 8 bases are shared with TRBD1. Trimming took 0 bases from V and 1 from J; bases not matched to a gene: 7. The CDR3 contains 17 residues. The germline gives CDR1 ENHRY, CDR2 SYGVKD. CDR3 in amino acids: CAISESPRGQGNTEAFF. The CDR3 DNA reads as TGTGCCATCAGTGAGTCACCCAGGGGGCAGGGGAACACTGAAGCTTTCTTT.

This sequence joins TRBV28 and TRBJ2-5, with 9 bases matching TRBD1. V dropped 1 base and J dropped 5; count of bases not matched to a gene: 8. This CDR3 contains 16 residues. Germline V gene sequence: CDR1 MDHEN, CDR2 SYDVKM. CDR3 nucleotide sequence: TGTGCCAGCAGTTTATCCCCGAACAGGGGGCTTGAGACCCAGTACTTC. Translating gives CASSLSPNRGLETQYF.

The chain is built from TRBV18 and TRBJ2-7; 10 positions agree with TRBD1. Germline V lookup: CDR1 KGHSH, CDR2 LQKENI. After removal of 4 bases from V and 5 bases from J, the junction contained 8 bases not matched to a gene. The CDR3 sequence is 15 residues long. The CDR3 region has the DNA TGTGCCAGCTCACGGAGGGACAGGGGAGGGCACGAGCAGTACTTC. This encodes CASSRRDRGGHEQYF. The full variable domain, with the rest looked up from reference TRBV18 and TRBJ2-7, is NAGVMQNPRHLVRRRGQEARLRCSPMKGHSHVYWYRQLPEEGLKFMVYLQKENIIDESGMPKERFSAEFPKEGPSILRIQQVVRGDSAAYFCASSRRDRGGHEQYFGPGTRLTVT.

The rearrangement links TRBV30 to TRBJ2-7; perhaps TRBD2 as D (7 bases). V was cut by 6 bases and J by 0 bases, with 12 bases left in between. The CDR3 has 13 amino acids. CDR1 and CDR2 (germline): GTSNPN, SVGIG (reference sequence). CDR3 sequence: CACRRGGSYEQYF. The CDR3 DNA reads as TGTGCCTGCCGTAGGGGGGGCTCCTACGAGCAGTACTTC.

V and J are TRBV4-1 and TRBJ2-3; D not resolved. With 0 bases removed from V and 1 base from J, the gap between germline ends came to 11 bases. The CDR3 loop spans 16 amino acids. CDR1 is MGHRA and CDR2 is YSYEKL in the germline V gene. CDR3 bases: TGCGCCAGCAGCCAAGATGGGCCCCCGGGCACAGATACGCAGTATTTT. This codes for CASSQDGPPGTDTQYF.

This chain joins TRBV7-9 and TRBJ2-7, with TRBD1 identical over 7 bases. The length of the CDR3 is 18 residues. Germline lookup yields CDR1 SEHNR and CDR2 FQNEAQ (reference sequence). V dropped 4 bases and J dropped 2; count of bases not matched to a gene: 17. Here the CDR3 reads CASSSLTLTGTVAYEQYF. The DNA of the CDR3 is TGTGCCAGCAGCTCTTTGACCCTAACCGGGACAGTGGCCTACGAGCAGTACTTC. Supplemented by reference TRBV7-9 and TRBJ2-7, the full variable domain reads DTGVSQNPRHKITKRGQNVTFRCDPISEHNRLYWYRQTLGQGPEFLTYFQNEAQLEKSRLLSDRFSAERPKGSFSTLEIQRTEQGDSAMYLCASSSLTLTGTVAYEQYFGPGTRLTVT.

The CDR3 loop reads CASSLQFEAFF. CDR3 bases: TGTGCCAGCAGTTTACAGTTTGAAGCTTTCTTT. This chain links TRBV28 with TRBJ1-1; D is undetermined. The germline gives CDR1 MDHEN, CDR2 SYDVKM. Between the trimmed V and J ends, which lost 2 bases and 7 bases, there was a span of 5 bases. The CDR3 consists of 11 residues.

V usage is TRBV19 and J usage is TRBJ2-7; 7 nucleotides agree with TRBD2. With 6 bases clipped from V and 3 bases from J, the junction kept 11 bases outside the gene matches. Germline V gives CDR1 LNHDA, CDR2 SQIVND (reference sequence). The CDR3 has 15 amino acids. In nucleotides, the CDR3 is TGTGCCAGTAGCCCCCGGGCGGGGGAGTACTACGAGCAGTACTTC. This encodes CASSPRAGEYYEQYF.

The chain carries TRBV30 and TRBJ2-7; TRBD1 aligns across 7 bases. Germline CDR1 and CDR2: GTSNPN and SVGIG (reference sequence). The V gene end was trimmed by 2 bases and the J gene end by 2 bases; junction bases not matched to a gene: 12. CDR3 length: 16 amino acids. CDR3 bases: TGTGCCTGGAGTACCCAAGGTAGACAGGGAGCCTACGAGCAGTACTTC. Protein sequence: CAWSTQGRQGAYEQYF.

The chain recombines TRBV5-6 with TRBJ2-1; a weak D match, TRBD1 (5 bases). The germline V gene encodes CDR1 SGHDT and CDR2 YYEEEE. V was clipped by 0 bases and J by 0 bases, with 10 bases between them. The CDR3 extends over 16 amino acids. CDR3 residues: CASSLGAGRSYNEQFF. In nucleotides, the CDR3 is TGTGCCAGCAGCTTGGGGGCAGGGCGCTCCTACAATGAGCAGTTCTTC.

The chain joins TRBV6-4 to TRBJ2-1; 7 bases line up with TRBD2. Per germline, CDR1 MRHNA and CDR2 SNTAGT. CDR3 length: 14 amino acids. Trimming removed 3 bases from V and 8 bases from J; junction bases left unmatched: 7. DNA for the CDR3: TGTGCCAGCAGTGAGACTAGCTTAATGGATGAGCAGTTCTTC. Amino acids: CASSETSLMDEQFF.

V gene TRBV2 combines with J gene TRBJ1-5; D remains ambiguous. Germline values: CDR1 SNHLY, CDR2 FYNNEI. The V and J ends lost 5 bases and 7 bases respectively, with 9 bases between them. CDR3 length: 12 amino acids. CDR3 in amino acids: CASSYDWQPQHF. The CDR3 coding sequence is TGTGCCAGCAGTTACGACTGGCAGCCCCAGCATTTT.

V gene TRBV7-2 combines with J gene TRBJ1-2; TRBD1 is a possible D gene (5 bases). CDR1 SGHTA and CDR2 FQGNSA come from the germline V gene. The CDR3 extends over 14 amino acids. V was shortened by 6 bases and J by 4 bases, with 15 bases between the two germline ends. The CDR3 nucleotides are TGTGCCAGCAGTAGGGGTTTGCTTGGCTATGGCTACACCTTC. Translated, it gives CASSRGLLGYGYTF.

This sequence joins TRBV6-1 and TRBJ2-7, with 8 bases matching TRBD1. Per germline, CDR1 MNHNS and CDR2 SASEGT. The CDR3 extends over 13 amino acids. The ends lost 6 bases at V and 2 bases at J; junction bases unmatched: 3. The CDR3 region is CASRGQGPYEQYF. Here the CDR3 DNA reads TGTGCCAGCAGAGGACAGGGACCCTACGAGCAGTACTTC.

The chain combines TRBV28 with TRBJ1-3; D ambiguous. Trimming pared 2 bases from V and 3 bases from J, leaving 14 bases between. The CDR3 has 16 amino acids. CDR1 and CDR2 from the germline V gene are MDHEN and SYDVKM. The chain's CDR3 is CASSLGEVGGGNTIYF. The CDR3 nucleotides read TGTGCCAGCAGTTTAGGCGAAGTTGGCGGTGGAAACACCATATATTTT.